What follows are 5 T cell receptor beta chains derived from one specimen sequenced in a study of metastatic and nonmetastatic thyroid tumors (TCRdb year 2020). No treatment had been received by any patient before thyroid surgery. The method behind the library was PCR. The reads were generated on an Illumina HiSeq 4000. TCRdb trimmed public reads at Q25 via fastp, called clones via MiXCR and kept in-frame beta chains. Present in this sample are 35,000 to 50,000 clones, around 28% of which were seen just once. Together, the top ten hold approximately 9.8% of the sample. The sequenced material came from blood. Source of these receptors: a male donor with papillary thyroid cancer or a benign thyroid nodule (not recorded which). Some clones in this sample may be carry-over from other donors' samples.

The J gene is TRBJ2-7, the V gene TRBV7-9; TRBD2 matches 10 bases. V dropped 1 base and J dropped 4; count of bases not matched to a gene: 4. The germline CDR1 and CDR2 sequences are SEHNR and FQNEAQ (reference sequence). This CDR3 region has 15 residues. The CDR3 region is CASSLVLAGEYEQYF. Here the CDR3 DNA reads TGTGCCAGCAGCTTAGTCCTAGCGGGAGAGTACGAGCAGTACTTC.

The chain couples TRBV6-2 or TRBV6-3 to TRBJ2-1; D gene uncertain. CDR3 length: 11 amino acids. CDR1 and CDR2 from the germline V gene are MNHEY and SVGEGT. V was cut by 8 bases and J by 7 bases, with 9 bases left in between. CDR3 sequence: CASGYVNEQFF. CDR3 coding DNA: TGTGCCAGCGGCTACGTAAATGAGCAGTTCTTC.

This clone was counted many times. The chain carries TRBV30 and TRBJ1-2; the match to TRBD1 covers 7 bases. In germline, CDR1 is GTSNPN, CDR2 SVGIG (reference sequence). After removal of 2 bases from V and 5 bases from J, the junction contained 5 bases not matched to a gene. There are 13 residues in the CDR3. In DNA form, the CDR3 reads TGTGCCTGGAGTCCGGGACAGTCTTATGGCTACACCTTC. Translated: CAWSPGQSYGYTF.

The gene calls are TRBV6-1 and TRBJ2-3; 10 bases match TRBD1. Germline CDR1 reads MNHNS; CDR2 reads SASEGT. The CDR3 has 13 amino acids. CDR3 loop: CASVGQGVSALYF. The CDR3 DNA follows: TGTGCGAGTGTCGGACAGGGGGTATCTGCGCTGTATTTT.

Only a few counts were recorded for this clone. CDR3 DNA sequence: TGTGCCACCAGCCCCTTTAAGTACACCGGGGAGCTGTTTTTT. Translation: CATSPFKYTGELFF. The chain is built from TRBV15 and TRBJ2-2, with D hard to call. V lost 5 bases and J 3 bases, leaving 10 bases between the germline ends. Germline V CDR1 and CDR2: LNHNV, YYDKDF (reference sequence). CDR3 length equals 14 residues.